The rows below give T cell receptor beta chains drawn from one sample of a study of identical twins. TCRdb reprocessed the 5' RACE reads via MiXCR and lists one record per CDR3 protein. Of around 1.7 million distinct CDR3 sequences detected, more than 30% appear once; the ten largest clones hold approximately 0.25%. The sequencing input was cord blood. The receptors were sampled from a newborn girl in good health. Each CDR3 is given with its conserved first and last residue. D genes are given only for firm matches. Size is stated for part of the rows, as once, few or many counts, or as a class when the clone is expanded.

abundance,d_gene,j_gene,v_gene,CDR3nt,CDR3aa
NA,TRBD1,TRBJ2-1,TRBV12-3/TRBV12-4,TGTGCCATCAGTCAAAACAGGGGGCCCTACAATGAGCAGTTCTTC,CAISQNRGPYNEQFF
NA,NA,TRBJ1-1,TRBV2,TGTGCCAGCAGTGGGGTGTCTAACACTGAAGCTTTCTTT,CASSGVSNTEAFF
NA,NA,TRBJ2-7,TRBV2,TGTGCCAGCAGCGACATCCAGTTCCGACAGGTGCGCTACGAGCAGTACTTC,CASSDIQFRQVRYEQYF
NA,TRBD2,TRBJ2-5,TRBV6-2/TRBV6-3,TGTGCCAGCACCCTTCTAGCGGTATGGGCCTACAATGAGCAGTACTTC,CASTLLAVWAYNEQYF
NA,NA,TRBJ2-7,TRBV29-1,TGCAGCGTTGAGTGGGACGACGGCTACGAGCAGTACTTC,CSVEWDDGYEQYF
NA,NA,TRBJ2-3,TRBV28,TGTGCCAGCAGTTTATGGCAGGCCACAGATACGCAGTATTTT,CASSLWQATDTQYF
NA,NA,TRBJ2-5,TRBV25-1,TGTGCCAGCGGAATGACTGGTAGAGAGACCCAGTACTTC,CASGMTGRETQYF
few,NA,TRBJ1-6,TRBV5-1,TGCGCCAGCCAGAGCTCCTATAATTCACCCCTCCACTTT,CASQSSYNSPLHF
NA,TRBD2,TRBJ2-1,TRBV7-2,TGTGCCAGCAGCCCTCAAAGCGGGAGGAGTTTCCATGAGCAGTTCTTC,CASSPQSGRSFHEQFF
NA,TRBD1,TRBJ2-1,TRBV25-1,TGTGCCAGCAGTGGAGACAGGGGGTTTTCCTACAATGAGCAGTTCTTC,CASSGDRGFSYNEQFF
many,NA,TRBJ2-7,TRBV5-1,TGCGCCAGCAGCGCCGGGTTTTCCTACGAGCAGTACTTC,CASSAGFSYEQYF
few,TRBD2,TRBJ2-1,TRBV24-1,TGTGCCACCAGTGATGGATTGGGACTAGCGGCAAATGAGCAGTTCTTC,CATSDGLGLAANEQFF
once,NA,TRBJ2-5,TRBV2,TGTGCCAGCAAAGCTCAAGAGACCCAGTACTTC,CASKAQETQYF
few,TRBD1,TRBJ2-7,TRBV20-1,TGCAGTGCTACCCCGGGACAGGGTGGGTACGAGCAGTACTTC,CSATPGQGGYEQYF
few,NA,TRBJ2-3,TRBV20-1,TGCAGTACCCCCAGAGGGGGAGGGAGCACAGATACGCAGTATTTT,CSTPRGGGSTDTQYF
few,NA,TRBJ1-2,TRBV28,TGTGCCAGCAGAGTTTGGGGCATGGACGGATCCTCTAACTATGGCTACACCTTC,CASRVWGMDGSSNYGYTF
few,TRBD1,TRBJ1-2,TRBV10-3,TGTGCCATCACCGGGACAGGGGTTGGGTATGGCTACACCTTC,CAITGTGVGYGYTF
NA,TRBD2,TRBJ2-3,TRBV20-1,TGCAGTGCCTTCCTAGCGGGAGGTTGGGATACGCAGTATTTT,CSAFLAGGWDTQYF
many,TRBD1,TRBJ1-2,TRBV6-6,TGTGCCAGCAGCTGGGACAGTGGCTACACCTTC,CASSWDSGYTF
NA,TRBD2,TRBJ2-5,TRBV27,TGTGCCAGCACTCATCAAGTGGGGGGGGAGACCCAGTACTTC,CASTHQVGGETQYF
many,TRBD2,TRBJ2-5,TRBV12-3/TRBV12-4,TGTGCCAGCAGTTTGATAGCGGGAGATGGGAAGACCCAGTACTTC,CASSLIAGDGKTQYF
NA,NA,TRBJ2-1,TRBV4-1,TGCGCCAGCGGCCAAGAACCTGTCAATGAGCAGTTCTTC,CASGQEPVNEQFF
NA,NA,TRBJ2-4,TRBV18,TGTGCCAGCTCACCACCAAGTTCTCTAGCCAAAAACATTCAGTACTTC,CASSPPSSLAKNIQYF
few,NA,TRBJ2-7,TRBV24-1,TGTGCCACCAGTGATTTGGCGGGGAGCTCCTACGAGCAGTACTTC,CATSDLAGSSYEQYF
few,NA,TRBJ2-7,TRBV4-2,TGTGCCAGCAGCCAAGTAAACAGGGCCTACGAGCAGTACTTC,CASSQVNRAYEQYF
few,NA,TRBJ1-5,TRBV24-1,TGTGCCACCGGCCAGAGAGGGACGGACAATCAGCCCCAGCATTTT,CATGQRGTDNQPQHF
NA,NA,TRBJ1-2,TRBV24-1,TGTGCCACCAGTGATTGGGGAGCAGGTTCTAACTATGGCTACACCTTC,CATSDWGAGSNYGYTF
NA,NA,TRBJ1-5,TRBV7-9,TGTGCCAGCAGCTCAGGGAGTCAGCCCCAGCATTTT,CASSSGSQPQHF
few,TRBD2,TRBJ2-2,TRBV11-2,TGTGCCAGCAGCTGGCTAGCGGGGGGCAACACCGGGGAGCTGTTTTTT,CASSWLAGGNTGELFF
few,NA,TRBJ2-5,TRBV4-1,TGCGCCAGCAGCCAAGATCCCCTTAGGACCCAGTACTTC,CASSQDPLRTQYF
many,NA,TRBJ2-3,TRBV29-1,TGCAGCGTTGGGTTAGCGACTTCCACAGATACGCAGTATTTT,CSVGLATSTDTQYF
NA,NA,TRBJ2-5,TRBV2,TGTGCCAGCAAGGAGGCAGGCGATTACAATGAGCAGTACTTC,CASKEAGDYNEQYF
few,TRBD1,TRBJ1-2,TRBV6-1,TGTGCCAGCAGTGAAGGACAGGGTCTAGGCTACACCTTC,CASSEGQGLGYTF
few,NA,TRBJ2-3,TRBV28,TGTGCCAGCAGTTCCGGGGGCTCGGGCGCAGATACGCAGTATTTT,CASSSGGSGADTQYF
few,NA,TRBJ2-3,TRBV20-1,TGCAGTGCTAGCGGGGCTCCCACAGATACGCAGTATTTT,CSASGAPTDTQYF
once,NA,TRBJ1-5,TRBV6-5,TGTGCCAGCAGTTACGGGCCAGGGACCAATCAGCCCCAGCATTTT,CASSYGPGTNQPQHF
NA,NA,TRBJ1-5,TRBV20-1,TGCAGTGCTAGGGGGTGGCCTGGAAGCAATCAGCCCCAGCATTTT,CSARGWPGSNQPQHF
many,TRBD1,TRBJ2-7,TRBV10-3,TGTGCCATCAGTGAGTCGGGACAGGGGTTATCCTACGAGCAGTACTTC,CAISESGQGLSYEQYF
NA,NA,TRBJ1-1,TRBV6-5,TGTGCCACGTTAACAGGACAGCCAAAGGGCACTGAAGCTTTCTTT,CATLTGQPKGTEAFF
NA,NA,TRBJ1-1,TRBV20-1,TGCAGTGCTGGCAGGGATCCGAACACTGAAGCTTTCTTT,CSAGRDPNTEAFF
many,NA,TRBJ1-2,TRBV7-9,TGTGCCAGCAGCCTCGACAGACTAAATGGCTACACCTTC,CASSLDRLNGYTF
NA,NA,TRBJ1-1,TRBV24-1,TGTGCCACAAGGGGTAAGGGGGGGAACACTGAAGCTTTCTTT,CATRGKGGNTEAFF
NA,NA,TRBJ1-4,TRBV29-1,TGCAGCGTTGGGCCGCGGGGGAAAGGGGGTAATGAAGAACTGTTTTTT,CSVGPRGKGGNEELFF
NA,NA,TRBJ2-7,TRBV4-2,TGTGCCAGCAGCCAAGAGGTGGGATGGTACAATGAGCAGTACTTC,CASSQEVGWYNEQYF
NA,NA,TRBJ2-3,TRBV4-2,TGTGCCAGCAGCCAAGATCCGGCTAGCACAGATACGCAGTATTTT,CASSQDPASTDTQYF
few,NA,TRBJ2-2,TRBV15,TGTGCCACCAGCAGCGGCGGGAAGAGGGAGCTGTTTTTT,CATSSGGKRELFF
many,NA,TRBJ2-1,TRBV5-1,TGCGCCAGCAGCGCGGGACTTTTGGGGAATGAGCAGTTCTTC,CASSAGLLGNEQFF
few,NA,TRBJ1-3,TRBV7-9,TGTGCCAGCAGCCCCGGGGGTCCCTCTGGAAACACCATATATTTT,CASSPGGPSGNTIYF